A single sample gave rise to the 3 T cell receptor beta chains below, sequenced in a study of graft-versus-host responses after intestinal transplantation. The table came from immunoSEQ multiplex PCR; TCRdb's copy has only in-frame clones and leaves some out. This table holds tens of thousands of clones, about 89% found once. The specimen comprised PBMCs, sampled about 93 weeks after intestinal transplant. The receptor set was obtained from a human patient who received an intestinal transplant, so some T cells may come from the graft donor.

This chain links TRBV7-8 with TRBJ2-1; 7 bases align to TRBD1. This CDR3 comprises 15 residues. CDR1 is SGHVS and CDR2 is FQNEAQ in the germline V gene. The J segment lost 6 bases and the V segment lost 5 bases, leaving 10 bases of the junction unmatched. CDR3 coding DNA: TGTGCCAGCAGCACACAAGGACAGGCGATCAATGAGCAGTTCTTC. This translates into CASSTQGQAINEQFF.

The chain employs TRBV19 and TRBJ1-4; the D gene is possibly TRBD1 (5 bases). There are 18 residues in the CDR3. Germline CDR1 and CDR2: LNHDA and SQIVND (reference sequence). Deletions cut 6 bases from V and 4 bases from J, with 24 bases between. The CDR3 nucleotides are TGTGCCAGTAGAGCCCCGGGACGGGACGCTCCCGTTAATGAAAAACTGTTTTTT. Amino acids: CASRAPGRDAPVNEKLFF.

The chain links TRBV2 to TRBJ1-1, with D hard to call. Germline V gene data show CDR1 as SNHLY and CDR2 as FYNNEI. The CDR3 loop spans 12 amino acids. Trimming took 9 bases from V and 8 from J, leaving 16 bases between them. CDR3 loop: CASLGQRIEAFF. CDR3 DNA sequence: TGTGCCAGTCTGGGCCAACGAATCGAAGCTTTCTTT.